The rows below give T cell receptor delta chains drawn from one sample of a study of gamma-delta chains in newborns, infants, children. TCRdb re-identified clones in the reads via CATT. This sample has about 4,200 delta-chain clones, with more than 30% found just once. The source material was blood. These receptors all stem from a child who received the measles vaccine. Both conserved end residues are part of each CDR3. Each record gives: J gene, CDR3 length, D gene, clone size, V gene, CDR3 DNA, CDR3 protein. The D gene is left open where the match is weak. Some rows have no size entry. The others give once, few or many, or a class for an expanded clone.

TRDJ1 | 20 | TRDD3 | . | TRDV1 | TGTGCTCTTGGGGAACCAAAAACGTCCCGGGGGGATACGTCAGGCGATAAACTCATCTTT | CALGEPKTSRGDTSGDKLIF
TRDJ1 | 24 | TRDD3 | . | TRDV1 | TGTGCTCTTGGGGAACTACTAGGTTCCCACCGCGACTGGGGGATGATTGGGGGCACCGATAAACTCATCTTT | CALGELLGSHRDWGMIGGTDKLIF
TRDJ1 | 20 | TRDD3 | . | TRDV3 | TGTGCCTTTAGAGTTTGTTTCCGCGTTGGGATACCATACGACACCGATAAACTCATCTTT | CAFRVCFRVGIPYDTDKLIF
TRDJ1 | 16 | . | . | TRDV1 | TGTGCTCTTGGGGGCCCTTCTCCTACGTCTGGGGGTAAACTCATCTTT | CALGGPSPTSGGKLIF
TRDJ1 | 21 | TRDD3 | . | TRDV3 | TGTGCCTTCTCCCTTCTATACTGGGGATTCACGATTGGGGGGTACACCGATAAACTCATCTTT | CAFSLLYWGFTIGGYTDKLIF
TRDJ1 | 19 | . | . | TRDV1 | TGTGCTCTTGGGGTCCGCGGCCTTCCCCTAGGTCCCTTGTCCGATAAACTCATCTTT | CALGVRGLPLGPLSDKLIF
TRDJ1 | 17 | TRDD3 | medium-sized | TRDV1 | TGTGCTCTTGGGGAACTCCCCCTGGGGGACCACACCGATAAACTCATCTTT | CALGELPLGDHTDKLIF
TRDJ1 | 17 | TRDD3 | . | TRDV2 | TGTGCCTGTGACACCGGCTGGGGGATACGCAACACCGATAAACTCATCTTT | CACDTGWGIRNTDKLIF
TRDJ1 | 24 | TRDD3 | few | TRDV1 | TGTGCTCTTGGGGAACTATCGTTAATGGTTCGTAACTGGGGGATACCGATGTACACCGATAAACTCATCTTT | CALGELSLMVRNWGIPMYTDKLIF
TRDJ1 | 17 | . | medium-sized | TRDV1 | TGTGCTCTTGGGGACTTCCTACGGGGATACGACACCGATAAACTCATCTTT | CALGDFLRGYDTDKLIF
TRDJ1 | 17 | TRDD2 | . | TRDV1 | TGTGCTCTTGGGGAGCCTGGGCCTTCCTACGGAGTCTGGAAACTCATCTTT | CALGEPGPSYGVWKLIF
TRDJ2 | 17 | . | . | TRDV1 | TGTGCTCTTGGGGACCCAAGTAAGTCCCCCTTGACAGCACAACTCTTCTTT | CALGDPSKSPLTAQLFF
TRDJ1 | 18 | TRDD3 | medium-sized | TRDV1 | TGTGCTCTTGGGGAAGGTCCTTCGATACTGGGGGAAACCGATAAACTCATCTTT | CALGEGPSILGETDKLIF
TRDJ3 | 22 | TRDD3 | few | TRDV1 | TGTGCTCTTGGGGAACAAAAGAGCTGGGGGGTTAAGAGCTCCTGGGACACCCGACAGATGTTTTTC | CALGEQKSWGVKSSWDTRQMFF
TRDJ3 | 19 | TRDD3 | medium-sized | TRAV29/DV5 | TGTGCAGCAAGCGCGGAGGGATACGCCCACTCCTGGGACACCCGACAGATGTTTTTC | CAASAEGYAHSWDTRQMFF